The rows below give T cell receptor beta chains drawn from one sample of a study of identical twins. MiXCR, applied by TCRdb to the 5' RACE reads, yields one record per CDR3 protein. The sample carries roughly 700,000 distinct CDR3 sequences, over 8.5% recorded once. These data were also filed under a second study, of yellow fever vaccine responses in identical twins.

Sequences were obtained from PBMCs. The receptors originated from a woman between 18 and 29 years old in good health. CDR3s include the opening cysteine and the closing phenylalanine or tryptophan. The D gene is left open where the match is weak. Where a row states a size, it is once, few, many or the class of an expanded clone; other rows omit it.

D,size,V,J,DNA,CDR3
TRBD1,.,TRBV6-1,TRBJ2-1,TGTGCCAGCGGAACGGACAGGGTTTACAATGAGCAGTTCTTC,CASGTDRVYNEQFF
.,many,TRBV12-3/TRBV12-4,TRBJ2-2,TGTGCCAGCAGCCCAACAGGCGGGGAGCTGTTTTTT,CASSPTGGELFF
.,many,TRBV10-3,TRBJ2-7,TGTGCCAACGGCCCAGGGGCCCACGAGCAGTACTTC,CANGPGAHEQYF
.,.,TRBV7-9,TRBJ2-7,TGTGCCAGCAGCTCCGCCTCCTCGGGGGGCTGGTACGAGCAGTACTTC,CASSSASSGGWYEQYF
.,few,TRBV4-3,TRBJ2-3,TGCGCCAGCAGCCAAGGTGGGGGGAGCCGTGGAGATACGCAGTATTTT,CASSQGGGSRGDTQYF
.,many,TRBV12-3/TRBV12-4,TRBJ2-5,TGTGCCAGCAGTAACCCCGGGACTCTGGGGGAGACCCAGTACTTC,CASSNPGTLGETQYF
.,.,TRBV12-3/TRBV12-4,TRBJ2-2,TGTGCCAGCAGTTTTCCTGGTTCCGGGGAGCTGTTTTTT,CASSFPGSGELFF
TRBD2,.,TRBV4-3,TRBJ2-7,TGCGCCAGCAGCCAAGAGCCTAGCGGGGCCTCCTACGAGCAGTACTTC,CASSQEPSGASYEQYF
.,few,TRBV20-1,TRBJ2-7,TGCAGTGCTAGGTACGAGCGTGACTACGAGCAGTACTTC,CSARYERDYEQYF
.,.,TRBV4-1,TRBJ1-2,TGCGCCAGCAGCCGGAGACTTATCGGGGATGATGGCTACACCTTC,CASSRRLIGDDGYTF
TRBD1,.,TRBV27,TRBJ2-7,TGTGCCAGCAGTTCACCGGGACAGGGGGCTTGGGAGCAGTACTTC,CASSSPGQGAWEQYF
TRBD2,.,TRBV11-1,TRBJ2-1,TGTGCCAGCAGCTTAGCGGGGGCTAGCGGGAAAGGGTACAATGAGCAGTTCTTC,CASSLAGASGKGYNEQFF
TRBD1,few,TRBV12-5,TRBJ2-2,TGTGCTAGTGGTTTGATACAGGGGGCTGGGGGAACCGGGGAGCTGTTTTTT,CASGLIQGAGGTGELFF
TRBD1,.,TRBV24-1,TRBJ2-7,TGTGCCACTTTCACAGGGGGGTGCTACGAGCAGTACTTC,CATFTGGCYEQYF
TRBD1,.,TRBV6-5,TRBJ1-2,TGTGCCAGCAGTTACTCGATTCGACAGGGAAGCTACACCTTC,CASSYSIRQGSYTF
TRBD1,few,TRBV5-5,TRBJ2-4,TGTGCCAGCAGCTCACAGGGGTCCTCCAAAAACATTCAGTACTTC,CASSSQGSSKNIQYF
.,few,TRBV24-1,TRBJ2-1,TGTGCCACCAGTGATTTCGGGCGTCGCTCCTACAATGAGCAGTTCTTC,CATSDFGRRSYNEQFF
TRBD1,.,TRBV6-1,TRBJ1-5,TGTGCCAGCAGACCCCGGGACAGGGGGCAGGTCGGCAATCAGCCCCAGCATTTT,CASRPRDRGQVGNQPQHF
.,.,TRBV9,TRBJ2-5,TGTGCCAGCAGCGTAGCTGAAGAGACCCAGTACTTC,CASSVAEETQYF
.,.,TRBV27,TRBJ2-7,TGTGCCAGCAGCCAAAGAGGCAGGGTAGGTTACGAGCAGTACTTC,CASSQRGRVGYEQYF
.,many,TRBV29-1,TRBJ2-5,TGCAGCGTTGTCGGACGCCAAGAGACCCAGTACTTC,CSVVGRQETQYF
TRBD2,few,TRBV27,TRBJ2-5,TGTGCCAGCAGCTCCCCCCAGCGGGGGCAAGAGACCCAGTACTTC,CASSSPQRGQETQYF
TRBD1,.,TRBV6-1,TRBJ2-7,TGTGCCAGCACCTGGCACTCCGGGACAGCCTACGAGCAGTACTTC,CASTWHSGTAYEQYF
TRBD2,many,TRBV29-1,TRBJ2-3,TGCAGCGTTGACCCTAGCGGGAGCCCAGATACGCAGTATTTT,CSVDPSGSPDTQYF
.,many,TRBV7-9,TRBJ1-1,TGTGCCAGCAGCTTACTGGTGGCGGTGAACACTGAAGCTTTCTTT,CASSLLVAVNTEAFF
TRBD2,few,TRBV13,TRBJ2-1,TGTGCCAGCAGCCCCTCAGGACTAGCGGGAAAGACCGATGAGCAGTTCTTC,CASSPSGLAGKTDEQFF
TRBD2,many,TRBV12-3/TRBV12-4,TRBJ2-1,TGTGCCAGCAGCCCCGGGACTAGCCCTTTAGGTGAGCAGTTCTTC,CASSPGTSPLGEQFF
.,.,TRBV12-3/TRBV12-4,TRBJ1-4,TGTGCCAGCAGTTTAAGAAGGGGGGGCGGAAAACTGTTTTTT,CASSLRRGGGKLFF
TRBD2,few,TRBV20-1,TRBJ2-2,TGCAGTGCCCCACGGACTAGCGGGGGGAACACCGGGGAGCTGTTTTTT,CSAPRTSGGNTGELFF
.,.,TRBV24-1,TRBJ2-7,TGTGCCACCCTGCCCCCCGGACTAGGGGGGGGGAGCGAGCAGTACTTC,CATLPPGLGGGSEQYF
TRBD2,few,TRBV20-1,TRBJ2-1,TGCAGTGATCACGGGAGGGGGGTCGGTGAGCAGTTCTTC,CSDHGRGVGEQFF
TRBD1,few,TRBV7-9,TRBJ2-1,TGTGCCAGCAGCTTATTAGGGGGCGATATCAATGAGCAGTTCTTC,CASSLLGGDINEQFF
.,few,TRBV7-3,TRBJ2-3,TGTGCCAGCAGCTTAGTCGGGCCCAATGCGGATACGCAGTATTTT,CASSLVGPNADTQYF
TRBD1,few,TRBV3-1,TRBJ2-5,TGTGCCAGCAGCCCGACCGGGACAGGGGGCCTTAAAGAGACCCAGTACTTC,CASSPTGTGGLKETQYF
TRBD1,.,TRBV6-2/TRBV6-3,TRBJ2-5,TGTGCCAGCAAAAAGACAGGGCAAGAGACCCAGTACTTC,CASKKTGQETQYF
TRBD2,many,TRBV12-3/TRBV12-4,TRBJ2-1,TGTGCCAGCAGGAGCCGGGCGGGGGGTTACAATGAGCAGTTCTTC,CASRSRAGGYNEQFF
.,.,TRBV6-1,TRBJ2-2,TGTGCCAGCATGGACGGACTGACCGGGGAGCTGTTTTTT,CASMDGLTGELFF
TRBD2,many,TRBV29-1,TRBJ2-7,TGCAGCGTTGCGTGGCGGGAGGGCTACGAGCAGTACTTC,CSVAWREGYEQYF
.,few,TRBV28,TRBJ2-2,TGTGCCAGCAGTTCTCCGGGGGGCGGATCCGGGGAGCTGTTTTTT,CASSSPGGGSGELFF
.,few,TRBV6-5,TRBJ2-2,TGTGCCAGCAGTTACTCGGCGGGTACCGGGGAGCTGTTTTTT,CASSYSAGTGELFF
.,few,TRBV18,TRBJ1-5,TGTGCCAGCTCACCGGGGGGGAGGGTTGGCAATCAGCCCCAGCATTTT,CASSPGGRVGNQPQHF
.,.,TRBV27,TRBJ1-6,TGTGCCAGCAGTTTATCGGCACAGCTTAGTTCACCCCTCCACTTT,CASSLSAQLSSPLHF
.,.,TRBV19,TRBJ2-7,TGTGCCAGCAGATGGGCCTTTAGGGGCTCCTACGAGCAGTACTTC,CASRWAFRGSYEQYF
TRBD2,few,TRBV24-1,TRBJ2-1,TGTGCCACCAGTGACCACAGCGGGATGGGATACAATGAGCAGTTCTTC,CATSDHSGMGYNEQFF
TRBD2,many,TRBV6-1,TRBJ2-3,TGTGCCAGCAGACCCGGGACTAGCGGTCTGGAAGGTAGCACAGATACGCAGTATTTT,CASRPGTSGLEGSTDTQYF
TRBD2,few,TRBV29-1,TRBJ2-1,TGCAGCGTTGAAGATGTACTAGCGGGGACCTACAATGAGCAGTTCTTC,CSVEDVLAGTYNEQFF
.,many,TRBV27,TRBJ2-2,TGTGCCAGCAGTTTTATGGGGATCACCGGGGAGCTGTTTTTT,CASSFMGITGELFF
TRBD2,few,TRBV7-2,TRBJ2-1,TGTGCCAGCAGCTTATATGGGACTAGCGGGAGGAATGAGCAGTTCTTC,CASSLYGTSGRNEQFF
TRBD2,.,TRBV4-2,TRBJ2-7,TGTGCCAGCAGCCCAGGGGCTAGCGGGAGTCCCTACGAGCAGTACTTC,CASSPGASGSPYEQYF
TRBD1,few,TRBV6-1,TRBJ2-4,TGTGCCAGCAGTCCGGGACAGGGGGAATTTCGGAACATTCAGTACTTC,CASSPGQGEFRNIQYF
.,many,TRBV12-3/TRBV12-4,TRBJ1-5,TGTGCCAGCAGTTTGAGTCAGGGCGTCAGCAATCAGCCCCAGCATTTT,CASSLSQGVSNQPQHF
.,.,TRBV27,TRBJ2-5,TGTGCCAGCAGTTTACGGGGGGCCCAAGTGGAGACCCAGTACTTC,CASSLRGAQVETQYF
TRBD1,many,TRBV4-3,TRBJ1-2,TGCGCCAGCAGCCGGGGGACAGGGGGTGTGGTTCATGGCTACACCTTC,CASSRGTGGVVHGYTF
.,.,TRBV6-2/TRBV6-3,TRBJ2-1,TGTGCCAGCTTGACCTACAATGAGCAGTTCTTC,CASLTYNEQFF
TRBD1,.,TRBV7-6,TRBJ2-1,TGTGCCAGCAGCCCTACTCGACTGCGGGACAGGGGGAATGAGCAGTTCTTC,CASSPTRLRDRGNEQFF